The 22 T cell receptor beta chains below come from one sample, sequenced in a study of CD8 T cells in ankylosing spondylitis. Study outcomes and limitations: A motif in TCR beta, a set of several highly homologous variants, appeared characteristic of ankylosing spondylitis blood.

The antigens for these receptors are not known. Each CDR3 protein is one row after TCRdb ran MiXCR on the 5' RACE reads. The top ten hold about 0.49% of the sample, which has 700,000 to 1,000,000 distinct CDR3 sequences, roughly 10% seen once. The sequenced material came from blood, either unsorted or a sorted T cell fraction (not recorded which). These TCRs come from a male donor with ankylosing spondylitis.

The chain carries TRBV6-1 and TRBJ1-1, with TRBD1 identical over 7 bases. The germline V gene encodes CDR1 MNHNS and CDR2 SASEGT. The CDR3 sequence is 14 residues long. Germline trimming cut 6 bases from V and 0 bases from J; bases unmatched to any gene: 4. CDR3 region: CASRSGGLNTEAFF. The CDR3 nucleotides read TGTGCCAGCAGGTCAGGGGGTTTGAACACTGAAGCTTTCTTT.

The chain recombines TRBV6-1 with TRBJ2-7; TRBD1 agrees at 9 bases. Germline V gene sequence: CDR1 MNHNS, CDR2 SASEGT. The CDR3 covers 14 residues. Trimming at V came to 7 bases and at J to 1 base, leaving 5 bases not matched to a gene. In DNA, the CDR3 is TGTGCCAGCACCCTGACAGGGGGGTCCTACGAGCAGTACTTC. Protein sequence: CASTLTGGSYEQYF.

The gene calls are TRBV10-2 and TRBJ2-3; 16 bases are a match to TRBD2. The germline CDR1 and CDR2 sequences are WSHSY and SAAADI. V shed 5 bases and J 11 bases; nucleotides not matched to a gene: 7. CDR3 length: 15 residues. The CDR3 DNA sequence: TGCGCCAGCAGTCCCTTAGGGACTAGCGGGAGGGAGCAGTATTTT. It codes for CASSPLGTSGREQYF.

This clonotype came up many times. This chain uses TRBV7-2 with TRBJ1-5; a possible D gene is TRBD1 (6 bases). The CDR3 runs 17 residues. Deletions cut 5 bases from V and 6 bases from J, with 23 bases between. The germline gives CDR1 SGHTA, CDR2 FQGNSA. The CDR3 DNA reads as TGTGCCAGCAGCGCGCTACCAGGGGAAGACGGTGGTCAGCCCCAGCATTTT. Encoded protein: CASSALPGEDGGQPQHF.

V and J are TRBV7-3 and TRBJ2-5; D is possibly TRBD2 (5 bases). The ends were cut back, 5 bases at V and 5 bases at J, with 18 bases in the middle. There are 15 residues in the CDR3. Per the germline V gene, CDR1 is SGHTA and CDR2 is FQGTGA. The CDR3 here is CASSPHQRGAETQYF. CDR3 DNA sequence: TGTGCCAGCAGCCCGCACCAACGGGGAGCGGAGACCCAGTACTTC.

The sample holds a few counts of this clonotype. V gene TRBV12-3 or TRBV12-4 combines with J gene TRBJ1-5; no firm D call. V dropped 6 bases and J dropped 3 bases, with 15 bases sitting between them. CDR3 length equals 15 residues. CDR3 DNA: TGTGCCAGCAGCTCTTCGGAGGCAGTCAATCAGCCCCAGCATTTT. As protein: CASSSSEAVNQPQHF.

The CDR3 spells CAISVGTLSGQGEETQYF. The CDR3 DNA reads as TGTGCCATCAGTGTCGGAACCCTTTCCGGACAGGGGGAAGAGACCCAGTACTTC. The chain has TRBV10-3 and TRBJ2-5; 10 bases line up with TRBD1. The CDR3 is 18 amino acids. Germline lookup yields CDR1 ENHRY and CDR2 SYGVKD. Trimming took 4 bases from V and 3 from J; bases not matched to a gene: 14.

This chain connects TRBV10-3 to TRBJ2-3, with a tentative D call TRBD1 (6 bases). CDR1 is ENHRY and CDR2 is SYGVKD in the germline V gene. The CDR3 runs 15 residues. The V end was cut by 0 bases, the J end by 6 bases, with 13 bases between. Written as DNA, the CDR3 is TGTGCCATCAGTGAGTCGCACACAGGGTCGGATACGCAGTATTTT. Encoded protein: CAISESHTGSDTQYF.

The genes are TRBV20-1 and TRBJ1-4; D gene uncertain. The CDR3 spans 14 residues. Germline CDR1 is DFQATT and CDR2 is SNEGSKA (reference sequence). The ends were cut back, 8 bases at V and 0 bases at J, with 13 bases in the middle. The CDR3 sequence is CSNKVAATNEKLFF. The CDR3 nucleotides read TGCAGTAATAAAGTGGCAGCAACTAATGAAAAACTGTTTTTT.

A single count supports this clonotype. The chain has TRBV20-1 and TRBJ1-1; unclear D gene. The CDR3 has 14 residues. Trimming shortened V by 1 base and J by 2 bases, and 11 bases separated the two germline ends. The germline V gene has CDR1 DFQATT and CDR2 SNEGSKA (reference sequence). The CDR3 is CSARGYKGNTEAFF. CDR3 nucleotides: TGCAGTGCTAGAGGTTATAAAGGTAACACTGAAGCTTTCTTT.

This chain links TRBV6-2 or TRBV6-3 with TRBJ1-2; a possible D gene is TRBD1 (5 bases). The germline gives CDR1 MNHEY, CDR2 SVGEGT. The germline V and J ends were trimmed by 4 bases and 8 bases, with 14 bases remaining between them. This CDR3 contains 13 residues. The CDR3 region has the DNA TGTGCCAGCAGTTCAGGACACTCCCGAGGCTACACCTTC. Residues: CASSSGHSRGYTF.

There are many counts of this clonotype. V usage is TRBV7-2 and J usage is TRBJ2-3; D is unresolved. Germline V gene lookup returns CDR1 SGHTA and CDR2 FQGNSA. Trimming took 0 bases from V and 3 from J, leaving 4 bases between them. This CDR3 comprises 13 residues. CDR3 sequence reads: CASSLAVTDTQYF. CDR3 nucleotides: TGTGCCAGCAGCTTAGCGGTTACAGATACGCAGTATTTT.

This clonotype was seen a few times. V is TRBV20-1 and J is TRBJ2-7; D possibly corresponds to TRBD2 (5 bases). The CDR3 covers 13 residues. Trimming took 4 bases from V and 3 from J, leaving 13 bases between them. Germline lookup yields CDR1 DFQATT and CDR2 SNEGSKA (reference sequence). The CDR3 region has the DNA TGCAGTGCTATGGCGGGTACTAACTACGAGCAGTACTTC. Protein: CSAMAGTNYEQYF.

This clonotype showed up many times. The rearrangement joins TRBV5-1 to TRBJ2-7; D not certain. Deletions cut 2 bases from V and 3 bases from J, with 6 bases between. Germline CDR1 and CDR2: SGHRS and YFSETQ. CDR3 length: 12 amino acids. The DNA for the CDR3 is TGCGCCAGCAGCTTAGACTTCTACGAGCAGTACTTC. The encoded protein is CASSLDFYEQYF.

The V and J genes are TRBV5-1 and TRBJ2-1; perhaps TRBD2 as D (5 bases). Per the germline V gene, CDR1 is SGHRS and CDR2 is YFSETQ. V was trimmed by 0 bases and J by 3 bases, leaving 10 bases between them. The length of the CDR3 is 15 residues. This chain's CDR3 is CASSLGSGYYNEQFF. The CDR3 bases are TGCGCCAGCAGCTTGGGAAGCGGATACTACAATGAGCAGTTCTTC.

This clonotype was detected a few times. The V call is TRBV12-3 or TRBV12-4, the J call TRBJ1-2, with 8 bases lining up with TRBD1. CDR3 length: 15 amino acids. With 5 bases clipped from V and 7 bases from J, the junction kept 12 bases outside the gene matches. The CDR3 loop is CASSPLDRGKGGYTF. The CDR3 coding sequence is TGTGCCAGCAGTCCACTCGACAGGGGAAAGGGTGGCTACACCTTC.

V is TRBV20-1 and J is TRBJ2-7; 9 nucleotides align to TRBD1. This CDR3 has 14 residues. V shed 5 bases and J 6 bases; nucleotides not matched to a gene: 11. Germline CDR1 and CDR2: DFQATT and SNEGSKA (reference sequence). CDR3 nucleotide sequence: TGCAGTGCTTATTCCGGGACAGGGTCGAGCGAGCAGTACTTC. This sequence encodes CSAYSGTGSSEQYF.

The rearrangement uses TRBV10-3 and TRBJ2-5; 13 positions match TRBD2. V lost 4 bases, J lost 2 bases, and 1 base stayed unmatched. Per the germline V gene, CDR1 is ENHRY and CDR2 is SYGVKD. The CDR3 loop spans 15 amino acids. This CDR3 reads CAISGTSGGQETQYF. The CDR3, as DNA: TGTGCCATCAGTGGGACTAGCGGGGGTCAAGAGACCCAGTACTTC.

This clonotype was observed a handful of times. Germline and junction disagree at one end, which may indicate a read error. The V call is TRBV4-3, the J call TRBJ1-1; D perhaps matches TRBD1 (6 bases). Germline values: CDR1 LGHNA, CDR2 YSLEER. CDR3 size: 14 residues. CDR3 region: CASSPEGGGTEAYF. In DNA, the CDR3 is TGCGCCAGCAGCCCGGAGGGAGGGGGGACTGAAGCTTACTTT.

This clonotype was seen a few times. The chain uses TRBV5-6 and TRBJ2-1, with 10 positions matching TRBD1. Germline trimming cut 1 base from V and 6 bases from J; bases unmatched to any gene: 10. The CDR3 sequence is 17 residues long. Germline CDR1 SGHDT, CDR2 YYEEEE. CDR3 sequence: CASSLLIGTGAGNEQFF. In nucleotides, the CDR3 is TGTGCCAGCAGCTTGTTAATCGGGACAGGGGCCGGCAATGAGCAGTTCTTC.

In this sample, this clonotype turned up many times. This CDR3 reads CASSLVAGVGYTF. DNA of the CDR3: TGTGCCAGCAGCTTAGTTGCAGGGGTCGGCTACACCTTC. The chain joins TRBV11-2 to TRBJ1-2, with D perhaps matching TRBD1 (6 bases). CDR3 size: 13 residues. The germline gives CDR1 SGHAT, CDR2 FQNNGV. Trimming removed 1 base from V and 8 bases from J, with 11 bases in between.

This clonotype turned up a few times. This sequence joins TRBV29-1 and TRBJ1-1; D is unresolved. The V end lost 3 bases, the J end lost 1 base, and 12 bases lay between the germline ends. This CDR3 has 14 amino acids. Germline loops: CDR1 SQVTM, CDR2 ANQGSEA. DNA of the CDR3: TGCAGCGTTGAGGGAGGAGGTAGGAACACTGAAGCTTTCTTT. Protein product: CSVEGGGRNTEAFF. The variable domain in full, completed from reference TRBV29-1 and TRBJ1-1, reads SAVISQKPSRDICQRGTSLTIQCQVDSQVTMMFWYRQQPGQSLTLIATANQGSEATYESGFVIDKFPISRPNLTFSTLTVSNMSPEDSSIYLCSVEGGGRNTEAFFGQGTRLTVV.